Included here is one TCR beta chain sequence, with context. Assay used: immunoSEQ multiplex PCR; TCRdb lists only in-frame clones, some missing. The sample has around 140,000 clones; about 93% are singletons. The data derive from a study of control samples from healthy donors and cancer patients. Per germline, CDR1 MGHRA and CDR2 YSYEKL. The CDR3 totals 15 residues. The V end was cut by 2 bases, the J end by 0 bases, with 11 bases between. The material sequenced was blood. The clonotype originates from a middle-aged man in good health. The chain joins TRBV4-1 to TRBJ2-7, with D perhaps matching TRBD2 (5 bases). The CDR3: CASSQRAASSYEQYF. As DNA, the CDR3 is TGCGCCAGCAGCCAACGAGCGGCCAGCTCCTACGAGCAGTACTTC.